These 30 T cell receptor beta chains came from one sample sequenced in a study of T cell responses to AZD1222 COVID-19 vaccine. Using immunoSEQ multiplex PCR, the repertoire was profiled, and TCRdb retains in-frame clones only, with some absent. The repertoire holds fewer than 200,000 clones, 90% to 95% seen once, with around 1.6% in the top ten. The sample in question was peripheral blood, obtained 28 days after the second AZD1222 dose. The receptor source for this set is an adult who received the AZD1222 COVID-19 vaccine.

This chain connects TRBV7-9 to TRBJ2-1, with 8 bases identical to TRBD1. The ends lost 8 bases at V and 4 bases at J; junction bases unmatched: 4. The length of the CDR3 is 13 residues. The germline CDR1 and CDR2 sequences are SEHNR and FQNEAQ (reference sequence). The CDR3 bases are TGTGCCAGCGGACAGGGAATATACAATGAGCAGTTCTTC. Protein product: CASGQGIYNEQFF.

The gene calls are TRBV7-2 and TRBJ2-1, with 10 bases aligning to TRBD2. Germline-derived CDR1 and CDR2 are SGHTA and FQGNSA. V trimming: 4 bases; J trimming: 4 bases; junction bases outside the gene matches: 7. The CDR3 sequence is 16 residues long. CDR3 region: CASSSPLAGVYNEQFF. The CDR3 nucleotides read TGTGCCAGCAGCTCACCGCTAGCGGGAGTGTACAATGAGCAGTTCTTC. Full variable domain (outside the CDR3, taken from reference TRBV7-2 and TRBJ2-1): GAGVSQSPSNKVTEKGKDVELRCDPISGHTALYWYRQSLGQGLEFLIYFQGNSAPDKSGLPSDRFSAERTGGSVSTLTIQRTQQEDSAVYLCASSSPLAGVYNEQFFGPGTRLTVL.

The chain has TRBV2 and TRBJ1-1; a possible D gene is TRBD1 (6 bases). Germline V CDR1 and CDR2: SNHLY, FYNNEI. V lost 9 bases and J 5 bases, leaving 28 bases between the germline ends. CDR3 size: 17 residues. CDR3 in DNA: TGTGCCAGAACTGAGGGAGCTTGGGACACGGGAGGGACTGAAGCTTTCTTT. It yields the protein CARTEGAWDTGGTEAFF.

This sequence joins TRBV24-1 and TRBJ1-2; no clear D gene. Germline CDR1 reads KGHDR; CDR2 reads SFDVKD. This CDR3 comprises 14 residues. The V and J ends lost 4 bases and 6 bases respectively, with 14 bases between them. CDR3: CATSDPSTRDGYTF. The CDR3 DNA sequence: TGTGCCACCAGTGACCCCAGCACCAGAGATGGCTACACCTTC.

The V and J genes are TRBV11-2 and TRBJ2-3, with 10 positions matching TRBD2. There are 16 residues in the CDR3. The V and J ends lost 5 bases and 2 bases, in that order; junction bases with no gene match: 7. Germline assignment: CDR1 SGHAT and CDR2 FQNNGV. The chain's CDR3 is CASSRHSGGNTDTQYF. In DNA form, the CDR3 reads TGTGCCAGCAGCCGGCATAGCGGGGGGAACACAGATACGCAGTATTTT.

The chain joins TRBV12-3 or TRBV12-4 to TRBJ1-2, with no clear D. The ends were cut back, 5 bases at V and 4 bases at J, with 11 bases in the middle. This CDR3 has 13 amino acids. CDR3 residues: CASSPDGSYGYTF. The CDR3 bases are TGTGCCAGCAGTCCGGACGGATCCTATGGCTACACCTTC.

The chain has TRBV7-9 and TRBJ1-5, with D hard to call. CDR1 SEHNR and CDR2 FQNEAQ come from the germline V gene (reference sequence). Trimming shortened V by 3 bases and J by 6 bases, and 18 bases separated the two germline ends. The CDR3 is 16 residues long. CDR3: CASSLGRVGEIQPQHF. In DNA, the CDR3 is TGTGCCAGCAGCTTGGGTAGAGTTGGGGAGATTCAGCCCCAGCATTTT. The variable domain in full, completed from reference TRBV7-9 and TRBJ1-5, reads DTGVSQNPRHKITKRGQNVTFRCDPISEHNRLYWYRQTLGQGPEFLTYFQNEAQLEKSRLLSDRFSAERPKGSFSTLEIQRTEQGDSAMYLCASSLGRVGEIQPQHFGDGTRLSIL.

The chain joins TRBV7-9 to TRBJ2-7; the D is unclear. This CDR3 contains 12 residues. The V and J ends lost 5 bases and 0 bases respectively, with 5 bases between them. Germline CDR1 and CDR2: SEHNR and FQNEAQ (reference sequence). DNA of the CDR3: TGTGCCAGCAGCAGAGCCTCCTACGAGCAGTACTTC. This gives the protein CASSRASYEQYF. Looking up the rest from reference TRBV7-9 and TRBJ2-7 gives the full variable domain: DTGVSQNPRHKITKRGQNVTFRCDPISEHNRLYWYRQTLGQGPEFLTYFQNEAQLEKSRLLSDRFSAERPKGSFSTLEIQRTEQGDSAMYLCASSRASYEQYFGPGTRLTVT.

The J gene is TRBJ2-1, the V gene TRBV2; 9 nucleotides match TRBD2. CDR1 is SNHLY and CDR2 is FYNNEI in the germline V gene. V trimming: 6 bases; J trimming: 5 bases; junction bases outside the gene matches: 20. The length of the CDR3 is 19 residues. The CDR3 sequence: CASSIIGLAGTASHNEQFF. The CDR3 DNA reads TGTGCCAGCAGCATTATCGGGCTAGCGGGGACAGCCTCACACAATGAGCAGTTCTTC.

This chain links TRBV6-5 with TRBJ2-7, with TRBD1 matching 10 bases. The CDR3 is made up of 15 amino acids. Germline V CDR1 and CDR2: MNHEY, SVGAGI. V was clipped by 6 bases and J by 4 bases; unmatched bases: 9. The CDR3 DNA reads as TGTGCCAGCAGCCGTAACCGGGACAGGGGTTACGAGCAGTACTTC. As protein: CASSRNRDRGYEQYF.

In DNA, the CDR3 is TGTGCTAGTGGTTTGGCCACAGATGAAAAACTGTTTTTT. Its translation: CASGLATDEKLFF. The chain is built from TRBV12-5 and TRBJ1-4; no definite D call. Trimming removed 1 base at V and 6 bases at J, with 6 bases between. CDR1 LGHNT and CDR2 FRNRAP come from the germline V gene. The CDR3 runs 13 residues.

The gene calls are TRBV3-1 (or the pseudogene TRBV3-2) and TRBJ1-5; a possible D gene is TRBD1 (6 bases). CDR1 and CDR2 from the germline V gene are LGHDT and YNNKEL (reference sequence). The CDR3 is 16 amino acids. V was shortened by 1 base and J by 7 bases, with 17 bases between the two germline ends. The CDR3 loop reads CASSQGDRFPRQPQHF. The CDR3 nucleotides read TGTGCCAGCAGCCAAGGCGACAGGTTCCCACGACAGCCCCAGCATTTT.

The chain employs TRBV5-1 and TRBJ1-5, with a weak D call TRBD1 (5 bases). Trimming pared 4 bases from V and 4 bases from J, leaving 12 bases between. Looked up from germline, CDR1 is SGHRS and CDR2 is YFSETQ. The CDR3 totals 14 residues. The CDR3 DNA sequence: TGCGCCAGCAGCGTTGATGGGGGGAATCAGCCCCAGCATTTT. Its protein is CASSVDGGNQPQHF.

Regarding this clone: This same CDR3 is encoded by further DNA sequences in the sample. The V and J genes are TRBV7-3 and TRBJ1-1; D may be TRBD1 (5 bases). The V end lost 2 bases, the J end lost 3 bases, and 7 bases lay between the germline ends. This CDR3 comprises 13 residues. From germline, CDR1 is SGHTA and CDR2 FQGTGA. For the CDR3, the DNA is TGTGCCAGCAGCTTACAGGGTCACACTGAAGCTTTCTTT. Protein sequence: CASSLQGHTEAFF.

The J gene is TRBJ2-2, the V gene TRBV9; possibly TRBD1 for D (5 bases). Per germline, CDR1 SGDLS and CDR2 YYNGEE. The CDR3 is 16 amino acids. Trimming pared 0 bases from V and 4 bases from J, leaving 13 bases between. The CDR3 region is CASSVVGAPGTGELFF. As DNA, the CDR3 is TGTGCCAGCAGCGTAGTAGGGGCGCCGGGCACCGGGGAGCTGTTTTTT.

This clone was seen only once. The chain recombines TRBV5-1 with TRBJ1-1, with 11 bases aligning to TRBD1. CDR1 and CDR2 from the germline V gene are SGHRS and YFSETQ. The CDR3 spans 15 residues. The V and J ends lost 4 bases and 5 bases, in that order; junction bases with no gene match: 7. The CDR3 nucleotides are TGCGCCAGCAGCACCGGACAGGGGGCGGCTACTGAAGCTTTCTTT. Translated: CASSTGQGAATEAFF.

The genes are TRBV3-1 (or the pseudogene TRBV3-2) and TRBJ2-1; 15 bases agree with TRBD2. J lost 2 bases, V lost 1 base, and 6 bases had no gene match. The CDR3 totals 19 residues. The germline gives CDR1 LGHDT, CDR2 YNNKEL (reference sequence). The CDR3 sequence: CASSQGPRTSGRAYNEQFF. The CDR3 DNA is TGTGCCAGCAGCCAAGGCCCCCGGACTAGCGGGAGGGCCTACAATGAGCAGTTCTTC.

The chain uses TRBV10-1 and TRBJ2-2, with D hard to call. The CDR3 has 14 amino acids. Germline CDR1 is WNHNN and CDR2 is SYGVQD (reference sequence). Trimming took 3 bases from V and 5 from J, leaving 10 bases between them. The CDR3: CASSERLGTGELFF. The CDR3 DNA reads TGCGCCAGCAGTGAACGTCTAGGGACCGGGGAGCTGTTTTTT.

This chain joins TRBV20-1 and TRBJ2-7, with D unresolved. Deletions cut 2 bases from V and 2 bases from J, with 4 bases between. Looked up from germline, CDR1 is DFQATT and CDR2 is SNEGSKA (reference sequence). CDR3 length equals 11 residues. CDR3 residues: CSARQAYEQYF. CDR3 nucleotides: TGCAGTGCTAGACAGGCCTACGAGCAGTACTTC.

The chain recombines TRBV10-3 with TRBJ2-7; 12 bases are shared with TRBD2. Trimming at V came to 8 bases and at J to 6 bases, leaving 5 bases not matched to a gene. Germline V lookup: CDR1 ENHRY, CDR2 SYGVKD. The CDR3 has 13 amino acids. This chain's CDR3 is CAIAGTSGSEQYF. The CDR3 DNA reads as TGTGCCATCGCCGGGACTAGCGGGTCCGAGCAGTACTTC.

The V gene is TRBV30, the J gene TRBJ1-2; D is unclear. CDR1 and CDR2 from the germline V gene are GTSNPN and SVGIG (reference sequence). Trimming took off 4 bases at V and 8 bases at J, with 14 bases between the two ends. The CDR3 consists of 12 residues. DNA of the CDR3: TGTGCCTGGATGTTCGCCCTGGAGGGCTACACCTTC. Its translation: CAWMFALEGYTF.

The genes are TRBV11-3 and TRBJ1-4; D not resolved. Trimming cost V 1 base and J 8 bases, with 8 bases left between them. Germline loops: CDR1 SGHNT, CDR2 YENEEA. The CDR3 is made up of 13 amino acids. The CDR3 DNA follows: TGTGCCAGCAGCTTAGCGACCGAAGAAAAACTGTTTTTT. Translation gives CASSLATEEKLFF.

V and J are TRBV6-2 or TRBV6-3 and TRBJ2-7, with TRBD2 matching over 7 bases. V shed 5 bases, J shed 1 base, and the junction held 8 bases outside the gene matches. The CDR3 spans 15 residues. Germline assignment: CDR1 MNHEY and CDR2 SVGEGT. This CDR3 reads CASSPDRDYSYEQYF. The CDR3 DNA is TGTGCCAGCAGTCCCGACCGGGACTATTCCTACGAGCAGTACTTC.

V gene TRBV6-5 combines with J gene TRBJ1-3; D not resolved. Trimming shortened V by 3 bases and J by 1 base, and 7 bases separated the two germline ends. The CDR3 loop spans 14 amino acids. The germline CDR1 and CDR2 sequences are MNHEY and SVGAGI. CDR3 region: CASSYGKSGNTIYF. For the CDR3, the DNA is TGTGCCAGCAGTTATGGCAAATCTGGAAACACCATATATTTT.

This chain uses TRBV6-5 with TRBJ1-5; possibly TRBD1 for D (5 bases). The CDR3 length is 15 residues. The ends were cut back, 0 bases at V and 4 bases at J, with 10 bases in the middle. Germline CDR1 reads MNHEY; CDR2 reads SVGAGI. Here the CDR3 reads CASSYSGDLNQPQHF. The CDR3 nucleotides read TGTGCCAGCAGTTACTCCGGGGACCTTAATCAGCCCCAGCATTTT.

This clone occurred a few times. V is TRBV5-4 and J is TRBJ2-3, with TRBD1 as a possible D gene (5 bases). From germline, CDR1 is SGHNT and CDR2 YYREEE (reference sequence). The CDR3 loop spans 14 amino acids. V gave up 1 base and J gave up 4 bases, with 10 bases separating them. This CDR3 reads CASSLLGASDTQYF. The CDR3 coding sequence is TGTGCCAGCAGCTTGTTAGGGGCCTCAGATACGCAGTATTTT.

This clone was counted once. V is TRBV10-3 and J is TRBJ1-5; D gene uncertain. CDR1 and CDR2 from the germline V gene are ENHRY and SYGVKD. Trimming cost V 0 bases and J 0 bases, with 15 bases left between them. The CDR3 length is 18 residues. The CDR3 spells CAISESIPRGDSNQPQHF. CDR3 DNA sequence: TGTGCCATCAGTGAGTCGATCCCGCGCGGAGATAGCAATCAGCCCCAGCATTTT.

The chain is built from TRBV18 and TRBJ2-5; maybe TRBD1 (5 bases). CDR3 length: 14 residues. CDR1 is KGHSH, CDR2 LQKENI, per germline. Trimming shortened V by 4 bases and J by 3 bases, and 12 bases separated the two germline ends. The CDR3 here is CASSLPGWKETQYF. The CDR3 DNA reads as TGTGCCAGCTCACTGCCAGGGTGGAAAGAGACCCAGTACTTC.

The J gene is TRBJ1-1, the V gene TRBV19, with a weak D call TRBD1 (6 bases). The CDR3 is 11 residues long. The germline V gene has CDR1 LNHDA and CDR2 SQIVND (reference sequence). V lost 7 bases to trimming and J lost 8 bases, with 11 bases between them. The CDR3 DNA reads TGTGCCAGTACCTTCGACAGGGAAGCTTTCTTT. Translated, it gives CASTFDREAFF.

The genes are TRBV11-2 and TRBJ1-2; 7 nucleotides match TRBD1. Germline V gene lookup returns CDR1 SGHAT and CDR2 FQNNGV. V was clipped by 8 bases and J by 2 bases; unmatched bases: 11. This CDR3 has 15 residues. The CDR3 is CASGNRGLRNYGYTF. CDR3 nucleotides: TGTGCCAGCGGAAACAGGGGCTTAAGGAACTATGGCTACACCTTC.